The clone carrying this T cell receptor (beta chain) was seen more than once but under ten times. Its antigen is not identified. This sample was taken from a study of shared clonotypes between healthy human individuals. Study-wide results and limits: Some naive CD4 clonotypes, roughly 4.8%, turned up in common across a few donors.

This table comes from immunoSEQ multiplex PCR, and its TCRdb copy is limited to in-frame clones, with some not included. The sample lists roughly 1 million clones, approximately 76% occurring once. This CDR3 region has 16 residues. Germline CDR1 SGHTA, CDR2 FQGNSA. The V and J ends lost 4 bases and 4 bases, in that order; junction bases with no gene match: 10. The receptor's source is a man between 18 and 35 years old in good health. This sequence joins TRBV7-2 and TRBJ1-5; TRBD1 matches at 7 bases. What was sequenced was memory CD4+ T cells sorted from blood. The subset denotes: CD45RA-negative fraction. The chain's CDR3 is CASSSGAPGQNQPQHF. The CDR3 DNA reads as TGTGCCAGCAGCTCCGGAGCCCCGGGACAGAATCAGCCCCAGCATTTT.